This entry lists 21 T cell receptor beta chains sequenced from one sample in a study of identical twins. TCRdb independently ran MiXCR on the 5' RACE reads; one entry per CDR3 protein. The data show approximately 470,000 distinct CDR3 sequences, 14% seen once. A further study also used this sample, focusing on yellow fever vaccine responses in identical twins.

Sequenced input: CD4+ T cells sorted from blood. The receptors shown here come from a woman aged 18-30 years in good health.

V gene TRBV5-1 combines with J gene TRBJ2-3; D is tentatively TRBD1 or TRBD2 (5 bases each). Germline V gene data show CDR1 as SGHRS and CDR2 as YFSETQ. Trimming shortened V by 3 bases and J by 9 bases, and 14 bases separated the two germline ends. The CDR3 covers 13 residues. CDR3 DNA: TGCGCCAGCAGCTCGGCTGGGACCCCAACGCAGTATTTT. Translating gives CASSSAGTPTQYF. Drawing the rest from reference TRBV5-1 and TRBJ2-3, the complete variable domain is KAGVTQTPRYLIKTRGQQVTLSCSPISGHRSVSWYQQTPGQGLQFLFEYFSETQRNKGNFPGRFSGRQFSNSRSEMNVSTLELGDSALYLCASSSAGTPTQYFGPGTRLTVL.

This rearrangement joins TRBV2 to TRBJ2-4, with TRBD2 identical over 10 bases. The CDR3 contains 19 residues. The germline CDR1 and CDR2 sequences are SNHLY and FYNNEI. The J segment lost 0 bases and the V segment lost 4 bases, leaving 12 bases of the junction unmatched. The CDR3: CASSGIQRGGVGAKNIQYF. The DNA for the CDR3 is TGTGCCAGCAGTGGAATCCAGCGGGGGGGCGTGGGAGCCAAAAACATTCAGTACTTC.

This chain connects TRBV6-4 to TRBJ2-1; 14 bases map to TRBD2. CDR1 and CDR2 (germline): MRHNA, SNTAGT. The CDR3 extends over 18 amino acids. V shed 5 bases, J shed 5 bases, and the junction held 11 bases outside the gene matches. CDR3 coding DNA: TGTGCCAGCAGTCCCACCGGGGGGACTAGCGGGGGCCACAATGAGCAGTTCTTC. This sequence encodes CASSPTGGTSGGHNEQFF.

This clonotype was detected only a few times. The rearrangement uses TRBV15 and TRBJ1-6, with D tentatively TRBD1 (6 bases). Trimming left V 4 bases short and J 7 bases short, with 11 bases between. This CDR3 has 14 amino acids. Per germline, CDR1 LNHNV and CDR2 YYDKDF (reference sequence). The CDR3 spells CATSMRQENSPLHF. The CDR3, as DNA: TGTGCCACCAGCATGCGACAGGAGAATTCACCCCTCCACTTT.

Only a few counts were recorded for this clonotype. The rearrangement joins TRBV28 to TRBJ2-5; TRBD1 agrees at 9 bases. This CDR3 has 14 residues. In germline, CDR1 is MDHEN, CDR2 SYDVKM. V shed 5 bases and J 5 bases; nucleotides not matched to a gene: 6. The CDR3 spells CASSKAGTGETQYF. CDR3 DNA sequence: TGTGCCAGCAGTAAAGCCGGGACAGGGGAGACCCAGTACTTC. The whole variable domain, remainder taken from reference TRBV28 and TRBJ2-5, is DVKVTQSSRYLVKRTGEKVFLECVQDMDHENMFWYRQDPGLGLRLIYFSYDVKMKEKGDIPEGYSVSREKKERFSLILESASTNQTSMYLCASSKAGTGETQYFGPGTRLLVL.

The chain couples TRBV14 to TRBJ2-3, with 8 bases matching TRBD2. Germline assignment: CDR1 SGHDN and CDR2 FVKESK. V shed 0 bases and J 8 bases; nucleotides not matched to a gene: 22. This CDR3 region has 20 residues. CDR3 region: CASSQDRSSGGGHVGATQYF. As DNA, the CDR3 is TGTGCCAGCAGCCAAGATAGATCTTCCGGGGGGGGCCATGTCGGGGCTACGCAGTATTTT.

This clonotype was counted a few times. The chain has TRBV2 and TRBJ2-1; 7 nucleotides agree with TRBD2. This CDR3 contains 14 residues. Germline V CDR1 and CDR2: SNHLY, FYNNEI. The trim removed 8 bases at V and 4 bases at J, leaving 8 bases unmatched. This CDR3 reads CASVVLAVYNEQFF. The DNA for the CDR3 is TGTGCCAGCGTTGTTCTAGCGGTATACAATGAGCAGTTCTTC.

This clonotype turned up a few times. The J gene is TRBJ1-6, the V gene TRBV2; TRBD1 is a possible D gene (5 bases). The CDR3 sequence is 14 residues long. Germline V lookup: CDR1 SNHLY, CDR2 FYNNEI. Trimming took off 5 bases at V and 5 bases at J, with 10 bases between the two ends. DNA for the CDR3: TGTGCCAGCAGTTACGACAGCAATAATTCACCCCTCCACTTT. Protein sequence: CASSYDSNNSPLHF.

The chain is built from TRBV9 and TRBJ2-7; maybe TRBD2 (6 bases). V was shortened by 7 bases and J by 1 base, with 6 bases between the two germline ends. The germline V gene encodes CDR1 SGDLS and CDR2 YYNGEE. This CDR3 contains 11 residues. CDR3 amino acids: CASGGSYEQYF. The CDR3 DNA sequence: TGTGCCAGCGGGGGGTCCTACGAGCAGTACTTC.

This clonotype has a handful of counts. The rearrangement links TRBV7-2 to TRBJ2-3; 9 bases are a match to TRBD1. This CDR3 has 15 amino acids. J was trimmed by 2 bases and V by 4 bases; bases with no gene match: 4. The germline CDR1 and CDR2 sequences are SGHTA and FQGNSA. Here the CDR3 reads CASSSGTGYTDTQYF. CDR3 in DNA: TGTGCCAGCAGCTCTGGGACAGGGTACACAGATACGCAGTATTTT.

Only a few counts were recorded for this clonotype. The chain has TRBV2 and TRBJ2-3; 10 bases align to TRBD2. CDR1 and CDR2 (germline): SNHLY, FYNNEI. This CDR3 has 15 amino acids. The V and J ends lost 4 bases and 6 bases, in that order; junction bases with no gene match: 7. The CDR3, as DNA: TGTGCCAGCAGTGGAAGCGGGGGGGCTGCGGATACGCAGTATTTT. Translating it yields CASSGSGGAADTQYF.

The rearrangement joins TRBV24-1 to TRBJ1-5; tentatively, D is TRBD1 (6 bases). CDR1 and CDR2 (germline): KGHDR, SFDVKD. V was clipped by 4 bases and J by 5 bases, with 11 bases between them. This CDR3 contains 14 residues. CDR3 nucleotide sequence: TGTGCCACCAGTGACCCCGGGACACATCAGCCCCAGCATTTT. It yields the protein CATSDPGTHQPQHF.

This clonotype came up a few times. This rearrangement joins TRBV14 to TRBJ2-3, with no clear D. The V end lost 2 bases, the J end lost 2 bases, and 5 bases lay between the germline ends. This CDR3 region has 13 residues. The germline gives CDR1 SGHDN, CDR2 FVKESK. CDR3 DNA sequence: TGTGCCAGCAGCCAACTCCCCACAGATACGCAGTATTTT. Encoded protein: CASSQLPTDTQYF.

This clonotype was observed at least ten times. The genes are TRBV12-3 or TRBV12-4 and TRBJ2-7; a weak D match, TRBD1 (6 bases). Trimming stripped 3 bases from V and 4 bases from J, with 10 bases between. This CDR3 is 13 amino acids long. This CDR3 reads CASSLQGQYEQYF. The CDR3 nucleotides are TGTGCCAGCAGTTTGCAGGGGCAATACGAGCAGTACTTC.

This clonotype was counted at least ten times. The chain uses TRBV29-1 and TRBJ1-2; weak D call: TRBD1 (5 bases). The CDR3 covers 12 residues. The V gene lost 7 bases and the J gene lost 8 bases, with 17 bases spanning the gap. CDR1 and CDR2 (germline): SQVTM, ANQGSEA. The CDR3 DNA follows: TGCAGCGCCCAGGAGGGGAGAAGGGGCTACACCTTC. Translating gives CSAQEGRRGYTF.

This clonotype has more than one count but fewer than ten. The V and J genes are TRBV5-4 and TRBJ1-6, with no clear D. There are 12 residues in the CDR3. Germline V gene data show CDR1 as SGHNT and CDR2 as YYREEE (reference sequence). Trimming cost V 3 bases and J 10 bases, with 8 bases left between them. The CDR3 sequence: CASSYSDSPLHF. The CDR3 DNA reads TGTGCCAGCAGCTACAGCGACTCACCCCTCCACTTT.

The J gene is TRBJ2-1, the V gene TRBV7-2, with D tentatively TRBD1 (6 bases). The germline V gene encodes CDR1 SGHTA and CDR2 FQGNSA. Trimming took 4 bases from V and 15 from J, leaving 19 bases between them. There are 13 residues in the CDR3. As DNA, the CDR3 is TGTGCCAGCAGCTCGGACAGCGCCGGGTGGTTGTTCTTC. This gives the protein CASSSDSAGWLFF.

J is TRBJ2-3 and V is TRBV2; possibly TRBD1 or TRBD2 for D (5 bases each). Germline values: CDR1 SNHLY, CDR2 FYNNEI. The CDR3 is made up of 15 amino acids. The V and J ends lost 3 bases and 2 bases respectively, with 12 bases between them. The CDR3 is CASSERSGTTDTQYF. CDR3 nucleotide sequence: TGTGCCAGCAGTGAGCGTTCAGGGACCACAGATACGCAGTATTTT.

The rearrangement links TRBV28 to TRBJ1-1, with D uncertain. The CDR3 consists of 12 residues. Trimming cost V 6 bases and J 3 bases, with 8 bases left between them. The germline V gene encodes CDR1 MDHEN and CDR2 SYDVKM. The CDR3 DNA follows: TGTGCCAGCAGCCGGAGGGACACTGAAGCTTTCTTT. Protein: CASSRRDTEAFF.

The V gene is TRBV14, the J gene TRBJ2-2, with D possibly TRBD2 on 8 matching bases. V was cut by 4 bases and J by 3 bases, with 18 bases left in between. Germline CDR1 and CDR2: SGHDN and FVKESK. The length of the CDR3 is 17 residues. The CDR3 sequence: CASSPPGGGLYTGELFF. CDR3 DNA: TGTGCCAGCAGCCCACCGGGAGGGGGCTTATACACCGGGGAGCTGTTTTTT.

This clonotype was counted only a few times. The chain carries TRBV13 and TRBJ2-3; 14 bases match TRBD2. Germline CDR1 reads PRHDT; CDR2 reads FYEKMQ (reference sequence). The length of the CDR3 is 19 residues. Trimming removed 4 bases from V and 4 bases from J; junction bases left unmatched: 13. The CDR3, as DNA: TGTGCCAGCAGCTCAGGAGGCGGGACTAGCGGGAGAGGGGCAGATACGCAGTATTTT. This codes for CASSSGGGTSGRGADTQYF.